The sequence of this T cell receptor (beta chain) was determined in a study of CD4 T cells in relation to SARS-CoV-2 and coronaviruses. Libraries were prepared by immunoSEQ multiplex PCR; TCRdb keeps only in-frame clonotypes and omits some of them. This sample has 25,000 to 30,000 clones, with around 75% found just once. The CDR3 has 13 residues. Looked up from germline, CDR1 is LGHDT and CDR2 is YNNKEL (reference sequence). Between the trimmed V and J ends, which lost 1 base and 2 bases, there was a span of 5 bases. The unexposed donors gave CD4+ T cells in 2011-2018, prior to COVID-19. CD4+ T cells were isolated from the cells after about ten days of culture. With respect to this clone: Its antigen remains unknown.

This rearrangement joins TRBV3-1 (or the pseudogene TRBV3-2) to TRBJ1-2, with D hard to call. The clonotype comes from a human donor in good health. Sequencing input: CD4+ T cells from PBMCs, cultured in vitro. CDR3 sequence reads: CASSQGGNYGYTF. DNA of the CDR3: TGTGCCAGCAGCCAAGGCGGGAACTATGGCTACACCTTC.